This T cell receptor beta chain was identified in a study of T cell responses to AZD1222 COVID-19 vaccine. About the study: Second doses at about 4 or about 12 weeks were pooled. Broader study findings: Increases in Spike-specific TCR breadth and depth were seen after two AZD1222 doses. Variant regions that are unmutated are reportedly the target of nearly half of spike-specific TCRs. Clonal diversity was possibly underestimated; the donors were predominantly white British and more often female.

In germline, CDR1 is GTSNPN, CDR2 SVGIG (reference sequence). This CDR3 has 15 residues. The J segment lost 6 bases and the V segment lost 3 bases, leaving 7 bases of the junction unmatched. Method: immunoSEQ multiplex PCR; TCRdb's copy keeps in-frame clones and lacks some. The table includes about 79,000 clones, 80% detected once. On this clone: Its antigen is as yet unknown.

The J gene is TRBJ2-3, the V gene TRBV30; 12 nucleotides align to TRBD2. This sequence was found in an adult in good health. Here the sequenced sample was peripheral blood, taken on day 0 of AZD1222 vaccination. Here the CDR3 DNA reads TGTGCCTGGAGCTCTAGCGGGGGGGCTTCGGATACGCAGTATTTT. It codes for CAWSSSGGASDTQYF. Supplemented by reference TRBV30 and TRBJ2-3, the full variable domain reads SQTIHQWPATLVQPVGSPLSLECTVEGTSNPNLYWYRQAAGRGLQLLFYSVGIGQISSEVPQNLSASRPQDRQFILSSKKLLLSDSGFYLCAWSSSGGASDTQYFGPGTRLTVL.